Listed below are T cell receptor beta chains from one sample, sequenced in a study of blood T cell repertoires in COVID-19. Libraries were prepared by immunoSEQ multiplex PCR; TCRdb keeps only in-frame clonotypes and omits some of them. The sample contains approximately 160,000 clones, about 84% of which appear only once. Sequencing input: PBMCs or T cells enriched from blood (not recorded which). The receptors were sampled from a man aged 35-49 years who had recovered from COVID-19. CDR3s include the opening cysteine and the closing phenylalanine or tryptophan. A D gene is named only where the DNA matches it firmly. Rows may omit the clone size; those that give it use once, few, many or a size class.

J | V | size | D | CDR3 | DNA
TRBJ1-1 | TRBV3-1/TRBV3-2 | NA | NA | CASSQDSSRGTEAFF | TGTGCCAGCAGCCAAGATAGCTCTCGAGGGACTGAAGCTTTCTTT
TRBJ1-2 | TRBV6-5 | once | NA | CASSYLGRLSYGYTF | TGTGCCAGCAGTTACTTGGGCAGGTTGAGCTATGGCTACACCTTC
TRBJ2-1 | TRBV5-1 | NA | NA | CASSLGTRYRNEQFF | TGCGCCAGCAGCTTGGGAACAAGGTACAGGAATGAGCAGTTCTTC
TRBJ1-2 | TRBV30 | NA | TRBD1 | CAWSPGGYGYTF | TGTGCCTGGAGTCCAGGGGGGTATGGCTACACCTTC
TRBJ2-1 | TRBV2 | NA | TRBD2 | CASSSSGGAYYNEQFF | TGTGCCAGCAGTTCTAGCGGGGGGGCCTACTACAATGAGCAGTTCTTC
TRBJ1-2 | TRBV28 | NA | NA | CASSVGVRGYTF | TGTGCCAGCAGTGTAGGGGTGCGCGGCTACACCTTC
TRBJ2-2 | TRBV2 | NA | NA | CASRDRYTGELFF | TGTGCCAGCAGGGACAGATACACCGGGGAGCTGTTTTTT
TRBJ1-2 | TRBV21-1 | NA | NA | CASSKVVFIRDNYGYTF | TGTGCCAGCAGCAAGGTGGTCTTTATCAGGGATAACTATGGCTACACCTTC
TRBJ2-1 | TRBV29-1 | NA | NA | CSAMTILPPNEQFF | TGCAGCGCCATGACAATCCTTCCCCCTAATGAGCAGTTCTTC
TRBJ1-1 | TRBV30 | NA | NA | CVMEWTEAFF | TGTGTTATGGAGTGGACTGAAGCTTTCTTT
TRBJ2-3 | TRBV2 | NA | TRBD2 | CASSWGGDTQYF | TGTGCCAGCAGTTGGGGGGGAGATACGCAGTATTTT
TRBJ2-1 | TRBV30 | once | TRBD2 | CAWSVASGGAVNEQFF | TGTGCCTGGAGTGTAGCTAGCGGGGGGGCGGTCAATGAGCAGTTCTTC
TRBJ1-1 | TRBV6-5 | NA | TRBD1 | CASSYGDRGTTEAFF | TGTGCCAGCAGTTACGGGGACAGGGGGACCACTGAAGCTTTCTTT
TRBJ1-3 | TRBV6-5 | NA | TRBD1 | CASSLQGASGNTIYF | TGTGCCAGCAGTTTACAGGGGGCCTCTGGAAACACCATATATTTT
TRBJ1-1 | TRBV27 | NA | NA | CASSRYMNTEAFF | TGTGCCAGCAGTCGTTACATGAACACTGAAGCTTTCTTT
TRBJ1-2 | TRBV10-3 | once | TRBD1 | CAISGQGATGYTF | TGTGCCATCAGCGGACAGGGTGCGACAGGCTACACCTTC
TRBJ1-5 | TRBV24-1 | few | NA | CATSDSRGTQPQHF | TGTGCCACCAGTGATTCCCGGGGAACTCAGCCCCAGCATTTT
TRBJ2-5 | TRBV7-2 | once | NA | CASSLALGRDKTQYF | TGTGCCAGCAGCTTAGCACTAGGGAGAGATAAGACCCAGTACTTC
TRBJ1-5 | TRBV15 | once | NA | CATSRGQDSNQPQHF | TGTGCCACCAGCAGAGGCCAGGATAGCAATCAGCCCCAGCATTTT
TRBJ1-1 | TRBV12-3/TRBV12-4 | NA | NA | CASSPRGNTEAFF | TGTGCCAGCAGTCCGCGGGGCAACACTGAAGCTTTCTTT
TRBJ1-6 | TRBV5-4 | NA | TRBD1 | CASSFYRGGSPLHF | TGTGCCAGCAGCTTTTACAGGGGTGGTTCACCCCTCCACTTT
TRBJ1-2 | TRBV6-5 | NA | TRBD1 | CASRPGTGDYGYTF | TGTGCCAGCAGACCTGGGACAGGGGACTATGGCTACACCTTC
TRBJ1-5 | TRBV5-6 | few | TRBD1 | CASSSGGSFLGQPQHF | TGTGCCAGCAGCTCAGGGGGAAGTTTTTTAGGTCAGCCCCAGCATTTT
TRBJ1-4 | TRBV5-1 | NA | NA | CASSSDSTNEKLFF | TGCGCCAGCAGCTCGGACTCAACTAATGAAAAACTGTTTTTT
TRBJ1-1 | TRBV4-1 | few | NA | CASSLRGADTEAFF | TGCGCCAGCAGCCTCAGGGGTGCAGACACTGAAGCTTTCTTT
TRBJ2-5 | TRBV5-4 | NA | TRBD1 | CASSGTGARATQYF | TGTGCCAGCAGCGGGACAGGAGCGAGAGCGACCCAGTACTTC
TRBJ2-3 | TRBV4-2 | NA | TRBD2 | CASSPGLNWRGGPDTQYF | TGTGCCAGCAGCCCTGGACTGAACTGGCGGGGGGGCCCAGATACGCAGTATTTT
TRBJ1-2 | TRBV5-1 | NA | TRBD1 | CASSLQPGTGGSGYGYTF | TGCGCCAGCAGCCTACAACCCGGGACAGGGGGATCTGGCTATGGCTACACCTTC
TRBJ1-5 | TRBV5-1 | NA | TRBD1 | CASSVRTGSQPQHF | TGCGCCAGCAGCGTCCGGACAGGGTCGCAGCCCCAGCATTTT
TRBJ2-5 | TRBV5-8 | NA | NA | CASSLDRETQYF | TGTGCCAGCAGCTTGGACCGGGAGACCCAGTACTTC
TRBJ2-1 | TRBV7-3 | few | TRBD1 | CASSLTLSGQGYNEQFF | TGTGCCAGCAGCTTAACCTTATCCGGACAGGGCTACAATGAGCAGTTCTTC
TRBJ1-1 | TRBV5-1 | few | NA | CASSLRAGENTEAFF | TGCGCCAGCAGCTTGCGTGCAGGGGAGAACACTGAAGCTTTCTTT
TRBJ2-7 | TRBV6-5 | NA | TRBD1 | CASSQWTGIGEQYF | TGTGCCAGCAGTCAATGGACAGGGATCGGCGAGCAGTACTTC
TRBJ1-2 | TRBV7-9 | NA | NA | CASSLSNSPGGYTF | TGTGCCAGCAGCTTATCGAACTCCCCGGGTGGCTACACCTTC
TRBJ1-1 | TRBV18 | NA | NA | CASSPRGGTEAFF | TGTGCCAGCTCACCACGGGGGGGCACTGAAGCTTTCTTT
TRBJ2-1 | TRBV27 | NA | TRBD2 | CASSPWTSGSYNEQFF | TGTGCCAGCAGTCCATGGACTAGCGGGTCCTACAATGAGCAGTTCTTC
TRBJ1-5 | TRBV6-5 | NA | NA | CASGQYSNQPQHF | TGTGCCAGCGGACAGTATAGCAATCAGCCCCAGCATTTT
TRBJ2-6 | TRBV28 | NA | NA | CASRYSSGANVLTF | TGTGCCAGCAGGTATAGCTCTGGGGCCAACGTCCTGACTTTC
TRBJ1-2 | TRBV30 | NA | NA | CAWSPYTDRNGYTF | TGTGCCTGGAGTCCTTATACAGACAGAAATGGCTACACCTTC
TRBJ2-6 | TRBV27 | NA | TRBD2 | CASRPPGGAAGANVLTF | TGTGCCAGCAGACCCCCGGGGGGGGCAGCGGGGGCCAACGTCCTGACTTTC
TRBJ1-1 | TRBV27 | NA | NA | CASSPNEESEAFF | TGTGCCAGCAGTCCCAATGAGGAGTCTGAAGCTTTCTTT
TRBJ1-5 | TRBV21-1 | NA | NA | CASSRRGGEPQPQHF | TGTGCCAGCAGCCGCCGAGGGGGGGAACCCCAGCCCCAGCATTTT
TRBJ1-5 | TRBV12-5 | NA | TRBD1 | CASGLFGQGGSNQPQHF | TGTGCTAGTGGTTTGTTCGGACAGGGAGGCAGCAATCAGCCCCAGCATTTT
TRBJ2-2 | TRBV18 | NA | NA | CASSPAQAGELFF | TGTGCCAGCTCACCCGCGCAGGCCGGGGAGCTGTTTTTT
TRBJ2-1 | TRBV7-6 | few | TRBD2 | CASSLAGRGLAGENEQFF | TGTGCCAGCAGCTTAGCGGGACGGGGACTAGCGGGGGAGAATGAGCAGTTCTTC
TRBJ1-2 | TRBV6-5 | NA | NA | CASRTDIYGYTF | TGTGCCAGCAGAACAGACATCTATGGCTACACCTTC
TRBJ1-6 | TRBV7-3 | few | NA | CASSEGGRNSPLHF | TGTGCCAGCAGCGAGGGGGGGCGGAATTCACCCCTCCACTTT
TRBJ1-2 | TRBV5-1 | NA | NA | CASSSEIISNYGYTF | TGCGCCAGCAGCTCCGAGATTATTTCCAACTATGGCTACACCTTC
TRBJ2-1 | TRBV5-1 | NA | TRBD1 | CASSGTGWGNEQFF | TGCGCCAGCAGCGGGACAGGTTGGGGGAATGAGCAGTTCTTC
TRBJ2-3 | TRBV6-2/TRBV6-3 | NA | TRBD1 | CASSWISTGSTQYF | TGTGCCAGCAGTTGGATCTCGACAGGGTCGACACAGTATTTT
TRBJ2-3 | TRBV5-6 | NA | TRBD2 | CASSLRLAGTDTQYF | TGTGCCAGCAGCTTGCGACTAGCGGGGACAGATACGCAGTATTTT
TRBJ2-5 | TRBV14 | NA | NA | CASSRHRSETQYF | TGTGCCAGCAGCCGGCACCGCTCGGAGACCCAGTACTTC